A selection of T cell receptor beta chains follows, all from one sample in a study of blood T cell repertoires in COVID-19. This table comes from immunoSEQ multiplex PCR, and its TCRdb copy is limited to in-frame clones, with some not included. This table has about 62,000 clones, 75% to 90% appearing once. The specimen was peripheral blood. These receptors all come from a woman aged 60-75 years with COVID-19, enrolled during active disease. The CDR3 runs from the conserved cysteine through the conserved F or W. The D gene is left open where the match is weak. Clone size is stated in some rows and not others, as once, few, many or a class when expanded.

clone_size cdr3_length j_call v_call d_call cdr3_aa cdr3_nt
. 15 TRBJ2-7 TRBV7-9 TRBD2 CASSPSGRLIYEQYF TGTGCCAGCAGCCCTAGCGGGAGGTTGATATACGAGCAGTACTTC
. 15 TRBJ2-1 TRBV19 TRBD2 CASSFRTSGYNEQFF TGTGCCAGTAGTTTTCGGACTAGCGGATACAATGAGCAGTTCTTC
few 17 TRBJ1-3 TRBV18 TRBD1 CASSPPGQGFSGNTIYF TGTGCCAGCTCACCTCCGGGACAGGGCTTCTCTGGAAACACCATATATTTT
. 12 TRBJ1-2 TRBV10-3 . CATEDLNYGYTF TGTGCCACCGAGGATCTGAACTATGGCTACACCTTC
. 15 TRBJ2-5 TRBV4-3 . CASSQDPGREETQYF TGCGCCAGCAGCCAAGACCCGGGAAGGGAAGAGACCCAGTACTTC
. 15 TRBJ1-1 TRBV7-9 . CASSPVSLMNTEAFF TGTGCCAGCAGCCCGGTTTCGTTAATGAACACTGAAGCTTTCTTT
. 15 TRBJ2-7 TRBV7-6 TRBD2 CASSSGLAEHYEQYF TGTGCCAGCAGCTCCGGACTAGCGGAGCACTACGAGCAGTACTTC
. 15 TRBJ1-3 TRBV27 . CASSLSTAGGNTIYF TGTGCCAGCAGTTTATCGACGGCGGGTGGAAACACCATATATTTT
. 13 TRBJ1-5 TRBV19 . CASSPEIYQPQHF TGTGCCAGTAGTCCCGAGATATATCAGCCCCAGCATTTT
. 15 TRBJ1-5 TRBV3-1/TRBV3-2 . CASSQGIWAGQPQHF TGTGCCAGCAGCCAAGGAATCTGGGCAGGGCAGCCCCAGCATTTT
. 16 TRBJ2-3 TRBV11-3 TRBD2 CASSPGKREHTDTQYF TGTGCCAGCAGTCCCGGGAAGCGGGAGCACACAGATACGCAGTATTTT
. 14 TRBJ2-7 TRBV19 . CASSSWRAVGEQYF TGTGCCAGTAGTAGCTGGAGGGCCGTGGGAGAGCAGTACTTC
. 14 TRBJ2-7 TRBV6-1 . CASSEVMGAEEQYF TGTGCCAGCAGTGAAGTAATGGGGGCCGAGGAGCAGTACTTC
. 13 TRBJ1-1 TRBV12-3/TRBV12-4 TRBD1 CASRGQMNTEAFF TGTGCCAGCAGGGGACAGATGAACACTGAAGCTTTCTTT
. 13 TRBJ1-2 TRBV5-6 . CASSLTAWGGYTF TGTGCCAGCAGCTTGACGGCCTGGGGCGGCTACACCTTC
. 16 TRBJ2-7 TRBV5-1 TRBD2 CASSLYGTSGLNEQYF TGCGCCAGCAGCTTGTATGGGACTAGCGGTCTTAACGAGCAGTACTTC
. 15 TRBJ1-5 TRBV7-8 . CASSLTVNSNQPQHF TGTGCCAGCAGCTTAACGGTTAATAGCAATCAGCCCCAGCATTTT
. 14 TRBJ1-6 TRBV6-6 TRBD1 CASSYDRGYSPLHF TGTGCCAGCAGTTACGACAGGGGATATTCACCCCTCCACTTT
. 16 TRBJ1-6 TRBV28 . CASSLPRDSYNSPLHF TGTGCCAGCAGTCTACCCCGGGACTCGTATAATTCACCCCTCCACTTT
. 13 TRBJ1-2 TRBV6-5 . CASSYSGRPGYTF TGTGCCAGCAGTTACTCAGGCAGGCCAGGCTACACCTTC
. 19 TRBJ2-7 TRBV5-4 TRBD2 CASSFGGLAGGARSYEQYF TGTGCCAGCAGCTTTGGTGGACTAGCGGGAGGCGCACGCTCCTACGAGCAGTACTTC
. 16 TRBJ2-1 TRBV10-3 . CAISESAGQPYNEQFF TGTGCCATCAGTGAGTCGGCAGGACAGCCCTACAATGAGCAGTTCTTC